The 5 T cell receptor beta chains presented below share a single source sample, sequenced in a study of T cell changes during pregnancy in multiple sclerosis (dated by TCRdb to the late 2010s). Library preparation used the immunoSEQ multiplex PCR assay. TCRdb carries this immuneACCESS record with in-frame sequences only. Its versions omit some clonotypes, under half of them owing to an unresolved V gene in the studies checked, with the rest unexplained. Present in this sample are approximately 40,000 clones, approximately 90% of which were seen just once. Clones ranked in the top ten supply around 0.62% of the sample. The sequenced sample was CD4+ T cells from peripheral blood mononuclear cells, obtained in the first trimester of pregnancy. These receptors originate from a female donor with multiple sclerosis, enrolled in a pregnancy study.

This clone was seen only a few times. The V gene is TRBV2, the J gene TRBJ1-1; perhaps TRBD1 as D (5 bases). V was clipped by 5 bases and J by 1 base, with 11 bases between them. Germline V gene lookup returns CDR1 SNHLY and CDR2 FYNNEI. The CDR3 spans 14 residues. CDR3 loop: CASSFQGTNTEAFF. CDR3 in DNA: TGTGCCAGCAGTTTTCAGGGTACGAACACTGAAGCTTTCTTT.

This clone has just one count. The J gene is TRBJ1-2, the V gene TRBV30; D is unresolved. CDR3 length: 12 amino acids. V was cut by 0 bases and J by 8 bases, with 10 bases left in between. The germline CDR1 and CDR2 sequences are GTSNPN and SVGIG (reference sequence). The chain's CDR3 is CAWSVQRHGYTF. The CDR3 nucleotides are TGTGCCTGGAGTGTACAACGACACGGCTACACCTTC.

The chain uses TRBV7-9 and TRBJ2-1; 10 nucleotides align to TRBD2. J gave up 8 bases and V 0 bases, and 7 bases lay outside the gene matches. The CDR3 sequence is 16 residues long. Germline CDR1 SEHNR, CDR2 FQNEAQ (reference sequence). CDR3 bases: TGTGCCAGCAGCTTAGCACATAGCGGGAGGAGGGATGAGCAGTTCTTC. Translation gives CASSLAHSGRRDEQFF.

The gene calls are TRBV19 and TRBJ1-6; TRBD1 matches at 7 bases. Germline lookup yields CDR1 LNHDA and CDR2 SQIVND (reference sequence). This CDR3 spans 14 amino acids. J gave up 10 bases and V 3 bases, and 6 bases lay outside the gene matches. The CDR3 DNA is TGTGCCAGTAGTATCGACAGGGTGAAGTCACCCCTCCACTTT. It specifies CASSIDRVKSPLHF.

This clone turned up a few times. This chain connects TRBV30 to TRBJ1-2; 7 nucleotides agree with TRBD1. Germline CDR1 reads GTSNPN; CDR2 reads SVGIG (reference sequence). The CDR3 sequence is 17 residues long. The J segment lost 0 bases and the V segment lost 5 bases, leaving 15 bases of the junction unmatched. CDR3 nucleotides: TGTGCCTGGCTGCAAACCCGGACAGGCCGGTCTAACTATGGCTACACCTTC. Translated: CAWLQTRTGRSNYGYTF.